These 20 T cell receptor beta chains were all obtained from the same sample, sequenced in a study of blood T cell repertoires in COVID-19. TCRdb's table, derived via immunoSEQ multiplex PCR, lists solely in-frame clones and lacks some. The repertoire has some 180,000 clones, 84% of them found once; the top ten carry approximately 2.6%. The sample was peripheral blood. The origin of the receptors is a woman aged 80 or over with COVID-19, enrolled during active disease.

J is TRBJ1-1 and V is TRBV3-1 (or the pseudogene TRBV3-2); no reliable D call. The CDR3 spans 13 residues. The V gene's germline CDR1 is LGHDT and CDR2 YNNKEL (reference sequence). The germline V and J ends were trimmed by 4 bases and 10 bases, with 16 bases remaining between them. Here the CDR3 DNA reads TGTGCCAGCAGCCCCGGGCGGGGAGTAGGAGCTTTCTTT. Residues: CASSPGRGVGAFF.

The chain employs TRBV9 and TRBJ2-5; 9 bases align to TRBD2. The CDR3 is 16 residues long. V was pared by 3 bases and J by 2 bases, with 8 bases of the junction left unmatched. In germline, CDR1 is SGDLS, CDR2 YYNGEE. The CDR3 loop is CASSGRAGGLQETQYF. The CDR3 DNA sequence: TGTGCCAGCAGCGGCCGAGCGGGGGGACTACAAGAGACCCAGTACTTC.

This clone was detected only a few times. The chain employs TRBV7-3 and TRBJ2-1, with 7 positions matching TRBD2. The germline V gene encodes CDR1 SGHTA and CDR2 FQGTGA. CDR3 length: 15 residues. The junction had 5 bases not matched to a gene; V was cut back by 3 bases and J by 3 bases. CDR3: CASSFWSGDYNEQFF. The DNA for the CDR3 is TGTGCCAGCAGCTTTTGGAGCGGGGACTACAATGAGCAGTTCTTC.

As DNA, the CDR3 is TGTGCCAGCAGCTTAGCTATTTCGGGACACCCAAACTATGGCTACACCTTC. Residues: CASSLAISGHPNYGYTF. This chain connects TRBV7-2 to TRBJ1-2; D perhaps matches TRBD1 (6 bases). Trimming removed 0 bases from V and 2 bases from J, with 16 bases in between. CDR3 size: 17 residues. Germline loops: CDR1 SGHTA, CDR2 FQGNSA. The whole variable domain, filled in from reference TRBV7-2 and TRBJ1-2, reads GAGVSQSPSNKVTEKGKDVELRCDPISGHTALYWYRQSLGQGLEFLIYFQGNSAPDKSGLPSDRFSAERTGGSVSTLTIQRTQQEDSAVYLCASSLAISGHPNYGYTFGSGTRLTVV.

The rearrangement links TRBV6-2 or TRBV6-3 to TRBJ2-2; 8 positions match TRBD2. The germline CDR1 and CDR2 sequences are MNHEY and SVGEGT. The CDR3 spans 16 residues. V shed 5 bases, J shed 5 bases, and the junction held 10 bases outside the gene matches. CDR3 region: CASSPLGRGGTGELFF. The CDR3, as DNA: TGTGCCAGCAGTCCCCTCGGGAGGGGTGGGACCGGGGAGCTGTTTTTT.

In this sample, this clone turned up once. The chain couples TRBV2 to TRBJ1-2; 8 nucleotides match TRBD1. J gave up 4 bases and V 3 bases, and 4 bases lay outside the gene matches. The CDR3 runs 14 residues. CDR1 and CDR2 from the germline V gene are SNHLY and FYNNEI. In DNA, the CDR3 is TGTGCCAGCAGTGAGCTGGGACAGGTCTATGGCTACACCTTC. Residues: CASSELGQVYGYTF. Supplemented by reference TRBV2 and TRBJ1-2, the full variable domain reads EPEVTQTPSHQVTQMGQEVILRCVPISNHLYFYWYRQILGQKVEFLVSFYNNEISEKSEIFDDQFSVERPDGSNFTLKIRSTKLEDSAMYFCASSELGQVYGYTFGSGTRLTVV.

The chain carries TRBV29-1 and TRBJ1-4; D unclear. The CDR3 covers 13 residues. V lost 1 base and J 8 bases, leaving 11 bases between the germline ends. Germline V gene lookup returns CDR1 SQVTM and CDR2 ANQGSEA. This chain's CDR3 is CSVEGGLREKLFF. In nucleotides, the CDR3 is TGCAGCGTTGAAGGCGGATTGAGGGAAAAACTGTTTTTT. Full variable domain (rest looked up from reference TRBV29-1 and TRBJ1-4): SAVISQKPSRDICQRGTSLTIQCQVDSQVTMMFWYRQQPGQSLTLIATANQGSEATYESGFVIDKFPISRPNLTFSTLTVSNMSPEDSSIYLCSVEGGLREKLFFGSGTQLSVL.

V and J are TRBV5-5 and TRBJ2-3, with D possibly matching TRBD1 (5 bases). V was pared by 1 base and J by 0 bases, with 9 bases between. The CDR3 extends over 15 amino acids. Germline V CDR1 and CDR2: SGHKS, YYEKEE (reference sequence). This CDR3 is CASSLPPGSTDTQYF. CDR3 DNA sequence: TGTGCCAGCAGCTTGCCACCAGGGAGCACAGATACGCAGTATTTT.

As to this clone: Relative to the germline gene, one junction end is altered; a read error may explain this. The V gene is TRBV5-1, the J gene TRBJ2-7; 8 bases align to TRBD2. The CDR3 contains 13 residues. The germline CDR1 and CDR2 sequences are SGHRS and YFSETQ. CDR3 in amino acids: CASSFPKPGTRVF. CDR3 nucleotide sequence: TGCGCCAGCAGCTTCCCTAAACCCGGGACTAGGGTATTC.

J is TRBJ1-1 and V is TRBV27; no clear D gene. V gave up 3 bases and J gave up 4 bases, with 9 bases separating them. Looked up from germline, CDR1 is MNHEY and CDR2 is SMNVEV (reference sequence). CDR3 length: 13 residues. The DNA of the CDR3 is TGTGCCAGCAGTTTCCAGGAGGGCACTGAAGCTTTCTTT. It is translated as CASSFQEGTEAFF.

The gene calls are TRBV9 and TRBJ1-2; D remains ambiguous. The CDR3 consists of 13 residues. V was clipped by 7 bases and J by 2 bases, with 12 bases between them. The germline gives CDR1 SGDLS, CDR2 YYNGEE. CDR3 nucleotides: TGTGCCAGCCGATCCCCGGAGAACTATGGCTACACCTTC. It is translated as CASRSPENYGYTF.

V gene TRBV12-5 combines with J gene TRBJ2-7, with TRBD1 as a possible D gene (5 bases). Germline-derived CDR1 and CDR2 are LGHNT and FRNRAP. This CDR3 comprises 14 residues. V was cut by 1 base and J by 3 bases, with 10 bases left in between. This CDR3 reads CASGLERGNYEQYF. In DNA form, the CDR3 reads TGTGCTAGTGGTTTGGAAAGGGGCAACTACGAGCAGTACTTC.

This rearrangement joins TRBV6-2 or TRBV6-3 to TRBJ1-5; D gene ambiguous. Trimming removed 3 bases from V and 3 bases from J, with 3 bases in between. The CDR3 runs 12 residues. CDR1 and CDR2 from the germline V gene are MNHEY and SVGEGT. The CDR3 coding sequence is TGTGCCAGCAGTTATCACAATCAGCCCCAGCATTTT. Protein product: CASSYHNQPQHF.

This clone has a handful of counts. V gene TRBV20-1 combines with J gene TRBJ2-7, with D unresolved. Germline V lookup: CDR1 DFQATT, CDR2 SNEGSKA (reference sequence). The CDR3 contains 11 residues. Trimming stripped 3 bases from V and 2 bases from J, with 5 bases between. Written as DNA, the CDR3 is TGCAGTGCTAGTGACACCTACGAGCAGTACTTC. Amino acids: CSASDTYEQYF.

The V gene is TRBV5-1, the J gene TRBJ2-2; possible D gene TRBD1, 6 bases. Trimming cost V 0 bases and J 8 bases, with 14 bases left between them. Looked up from germline, CDR1 is SGHRS and CDR2 is YFSETQ. The CDR3 length is 15 residues. CDR3 protein: CASSLERQGMGELFF. In DNA, the CDR3 is TGCGCCAGCAGCTTGGAGAGGCAGGGGATGGGGGAGCTGTTTTTT.

The CDR3 DNA is TGCGCCAGCAGCTTGGAGGGGGTCGTTGAAAAACTGTTTTTT. It encodes CASSLEGVVEKLFF. The genes are TRBV5-1 and TRBJ1-4; D is possibly TRBD1 (6 bases). CDR1 is SGHRS, CDR2 YFSETQ, per germline. Trimming took off 0 bases at V and 7 bases at J, with 10 bases between the two ends. The CDR3 spans 14 residues.

V is TRBV10-2 and J is TRBJ1-2, with a tentative D call TRBD1 (6 bases). Germline lookup yields CDR1 WSHSY and CDR2 SAAADI. The V end was cut by 2 bases, the J end by 4 bases, with 14 bases between. The CDR3 sequence is 15 residues long. The CDR3 is CASSEHPGDRYGYTF. The CDR3 nucleotides read TGCGCCAGCAGTGAGCACCCAGGGGACCGCTATGGCTACACCTTC.

The J gene is TRBJ1-1, the V gene TRBV24-1; D may be TRBD1 (6 bases). The germline V gene encodes CDR1 KGHDR and CDR2 SFDVKD. V was cut by 7 bases and J by 0 bases, with 8 bases left in between. CDR3 size: 13 residues. Written as DNA, the CDR3 is TGTGCCACCAGGAACAGGGTGAACACTGAAGCTTTCTTT. It translates to CATRNRVNTEAFF.

The sample holds one count of this clone. J is TRBJ2-7 and V is TRBV27, with 16 bases identical to TRBD2. V gave up 5 bases and J gave up 4 bases; unmatched junction bases: 8. The length of the CDR3 is 17 residues. The germline V gene has CDR1 MNHEY and CDR2 SMNVEV (reference sequence). CDR3 nucleotides: TGTGCCAGCAGTCAGGGACTAGCGGGAGGGCCTCGGTACGAGCAGTACTTC. It yields the protein CASSQGLAGGPRYEQYF.

The chain is built from TRBV25-1 and TRBJ1-1, with 7 bases lining up with TRBD1. The CDR3 has 14 amino acids. Germline values: CDR1 MGHDK, CDR2 SYGVNS. V lost 8 bases and J lost 6; bases outside the gene matches: 12. CDR3 amino acids: CASLAQGYSAEAFF. CDR3 in DNA: TGTGCCAGCCTCGCACAGGGGTATTCTGCTGAAGCTTTCTTT.